The present T cell receptor beta chain was sequenced within a study of cytotoxic CD8 clonotypes in ibrutinib-treated CLL. Study-level information: Responses: roughly 25 partial, 2 complete; after median 68 months, around 14 stayed remitted, roughly 12 progressed.

CDR1 and CDR2 (germline): SGHRS, YFSETQ. With 1 base removed from V and 2 bases from J, the gap between germline ends came to 22 bases. The CDR3 consists of 18 residues. Measured with immunoSEQ multiplex PCR; TCRdb has only the in-frame clones, and not every one. The table includes about 200,000 clones, 79% detected once. Findings and caveats of the study: In sustained-remission versus progressing patients, sampling times differed.

Note on this clone: The antigen is undetermined.

The J gene is TRBJ2-7, the V gene TRBV5-1; tentatively, D is TRBD1 or TRBD2 (5 bases each). This TCR was recovered from a human donor with chronic lymphocytic leukemia. The source was PBMCs, collected after 12 months of ibrutinib treatment. CDR3 sequence (DNA): TGCGCCAGCAGCTTGACCCGTTTCGACGGGACCGATACCTACGAGCAGTACTTC. Encoded protein: CASSLTRFDGTDTYEQYF.